This T cell receptor (beta chain) was identified in a study of chemoradiotherapy in HPV16-positive cancers. Study conclusions and caveats: During treatment, candidate HPV-specific clones and E7-related motifs expanded in tumor. HPV-specific T cells were functionally defined from only a couple of HPV16-positive patients.

Comment on this clone: Its target is unknown.

Assay used: immunoSEQ multiplex PCR; TCRdb lists only in-frame clones, some missing. Counted here are about 15,000 clones, roughly 80% occurring once; the ten biggest clones make up around 1.4%. Germline V lookup: CDR1 SEHNR, CDR2 FQNEAQ (reference sequence). V was pared by 3 bases and J by 6 bases, with 12 bases between. CDR3 size: 13 residues. The chain employs TRBV7-9 and TRBJ2-7; TRBD1 is a possible D gene (7 bases). Collection of the sample occurred from a patient who underwent chemoradiotherapy. This TCR derives from a human donor with HPV-associated anogenital cancer. The CDR3, as DNA: TGTGCCAGCAGCTTTGCGGGACAGTCCGAGCAGTACTTC. Translation gives CASSFAGQSEQYF.